This TCR beta chain originates from a study of PD-L1 blockade in urothelial cancer. Overall study: Most patients, about nine tenths of the roughly 29, were males with bladder-origin cancer. Samples came from 3 weeks, at the second dose, and 6 weeks into treatment.

In regard to this clone: Its antigen is as yet unknown.

Time point noted: peripheral blood 6 weeks after treatment start. The CDR3 runs to 12 residues. Trimming cost V 10 bases and J 1 base, with 10 bases left between them. CDR1 MNHEY and CDR2 SVGAGI come from the germline V gene. Profiling relied on immunoSEQ multiplex PCR, and the TCRdb table lists in-frame clones only, not all of them. Of more than 90,000 clones in the sample, approximately 90% are singletons; the top ten hold less than 5%. Study-level points and caveats: Enhanced expansion of tumor-associated blood clones at 3 weeks characterized durable-benefit patients.

Sequenced here: PBMCs, sampled around atezolizumab (anti-PD-L1) treatment. The receptor was derived from a man in his sixties with urothelial cancer. The rearrangement uses TRBV6-5 and TRBJ1-1, with D maybe TRBD1 (6 bases). This chain's CDR3 is CATQGGNTEAFF. The CDR3 DNA is TGTGCCACCCAAGGGGGGAACACTGAAGCTTTCTTT.